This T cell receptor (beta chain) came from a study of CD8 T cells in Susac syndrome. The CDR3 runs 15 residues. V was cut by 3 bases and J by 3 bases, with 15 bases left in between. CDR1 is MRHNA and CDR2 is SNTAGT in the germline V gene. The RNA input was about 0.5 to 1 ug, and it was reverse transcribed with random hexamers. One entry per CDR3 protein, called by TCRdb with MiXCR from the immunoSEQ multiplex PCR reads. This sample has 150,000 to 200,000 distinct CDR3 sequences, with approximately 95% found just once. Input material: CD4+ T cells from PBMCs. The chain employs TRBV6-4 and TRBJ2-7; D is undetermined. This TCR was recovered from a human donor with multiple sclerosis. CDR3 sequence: CASSESIKDDYEQYF. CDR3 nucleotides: TGTGCCAGCAGTGAATCAATCAAAGACGACTACGAGCAGTACTTC.